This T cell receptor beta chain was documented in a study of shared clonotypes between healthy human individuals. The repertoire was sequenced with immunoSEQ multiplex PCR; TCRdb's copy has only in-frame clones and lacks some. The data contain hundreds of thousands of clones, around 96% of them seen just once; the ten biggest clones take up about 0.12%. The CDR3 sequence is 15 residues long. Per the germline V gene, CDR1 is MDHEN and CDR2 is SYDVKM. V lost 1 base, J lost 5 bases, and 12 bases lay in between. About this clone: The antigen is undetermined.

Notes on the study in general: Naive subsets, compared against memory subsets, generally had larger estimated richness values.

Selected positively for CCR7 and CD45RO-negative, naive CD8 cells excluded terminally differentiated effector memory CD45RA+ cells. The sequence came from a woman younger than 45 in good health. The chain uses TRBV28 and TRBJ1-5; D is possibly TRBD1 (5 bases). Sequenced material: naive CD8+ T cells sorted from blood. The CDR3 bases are TGTGCCAGCAGTTTATCAGGGTACATGGATCAGCCCCAGCATTTT. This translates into CASSLSGYMDQPQHF.